A single sample is the source of the 12 T cell receptor beta chains below, sequenced in a study of blood T cells in healthy people across ages. Sample-barcoded 5' priming and a J-beta primer mix drove a second PCR of about 6 to 12 cycles. TCRdb re-derived calls from the 5' RACE reads in MiXCR, one entry per CDR3 protein. The data contain approximately 790,000 distinct CDR3 sequences, 60% to 80% of them singletons. The sequenced sample consisted of blood. These TCRs come from a man aged 25-45 years in good health.

The chain employs TRBV28 and TRBJ2-7; TRBD1 matches at 9 bases. The V gene end was trimmed by 5 bases and the J gene end by 4 bases; junction bases not matched to a gene: 9. Germline V gene data show CDR1 as MDHEN and CDR2 as SYDVKM. The CDR3 runs 15 residues. The CDR3 loop is CASSVRTGAQYEQYF. The CDR3 DNA reads TGTGCCAGCAGTGTACGGACAGGGGCTCAATACGAGCAGTACTTC.

This sequence joins TRBV7-2 and TRBJ2-1; D tentatively reads TRBD1 or TRBD2 (5 bases each). V was clipped by 4 bases and J by 0 bases, with 10 bases between them. Germline V gives CDR1 SGHTA, CDR2 FQGNSA. This CDR3 comprises 15 residues. Here the CDR3 DNA reads TGTGCCAGCAGCTCGTGGGGGACCTCCTACAATGAGCAGTTCTTC. Protein: CASSSWGTSYNEQFF.

The chain has TRBV5-1 and TRBJ2-6; the D is unclear. This CDR3 region has 15 residues. Germline lookup yields CDR1 SGHRS and CDR2 YFSETQ. Trimming left V 5 bases short and J 1 base short, with 10 bases between. The CDR3 is CASSTEASGANVLTF. The CDR3 nucleotides read TGCGCCAGCAGTACAGAAGCATCTGGGGCCAACGTCCTGACTTTC.

This chain uses TRBV5-1 with TRBJ2-7, with D tentatively TRBD1 (6 bases). The J call may be faulty, since TRBJ2-5 better matches the DNA end. The CDR3 has 15 residues. Germline V gene sequence: CDR1 SGHRS, CDR2 YFSETQ. DNA for the CDR3: TGCGCCAGCAGCACCAAGGGACAAACGGCGGAGACCCAGTACTTC. Encoded protein: CASSTKGQTAETQYF.

This clonotype occurred once. This chain links TRBV3-1 with TRBJ2-1; TRBD2 aligns across 11 bases. Germline V gene sequence: CDR1 LGHDT, CDR2 YNNKEL (reference sequence). This CDR3 contains 17 residues. The V segment lost 3 bases and the J segment 4 bases; nucleotides outside the gene matches: 8. CDR3 coding DNA: TGTGCCAGCAGCCATAGACCTACTAGCGGGGGATACAATGAGCAGTTCTTC. Residues: CASSHRPTSGGYNEQFF.

The table lists this clonotype with a few counts. The rearrangement uses TRBV12-3 or TRBV12-4 and TRBJ2-7; D could derive from TRBD1 or TRBD2 (5 bases each). This CDR3 region has 11 residues. The V end lost 5 bases, the J end lost 6 bases, and 8 bases lay between the germline ends. CDR3 DNA: TGTGCCAGCAGTCCGGGGCTCGAGCAGTACTTC. Translating gives CASSPGLEQYF.

This sequence joins TRBV7-3 and TRBJ2-2; weak D call: TRBD1 (6 bases). The CDR3 is made up of 14 amino acids. Trimming pared 5 bases from V and 6 bases from J, leaving 13 bases between. Per the germline V gene, CDR1 is SGHTA and CDR2 is FQGTGA. CDR3 DNA: TGTGCCAGCAGCCAACCCCGGACAGCCGGGGAGCTGTTTTTT. Translating it yields CASSQPRTAGELFF.

The rearrangement links TRBV25-1 to TRBJ2-5; 8 nucleotides agree with TRBD1. The V and J ends lost 3 bases and 4 bases, in that order; junction bases with no gene match: 13. CDR3 size: 17 residues. Per germline, CDR1 MGHDK and CDR2 SYGVNS. The CDR3 is CASSDARTGIYLETQYF. CDR3 coding DNA: TGTGCCAGCAGTGACGCTCGGACAGGGATATATCTAGAGACCCAGTACTTC.

The chain couples TRBV18 to TRBJ1-1; D is uncertain. V lost 6 bases and J lost 3, with 11 bases in between. Per germline, CDR1 KGHSH and CDR2 LQKENI. The CDR3 has 13 amino acids. Here the CDR3 DNA reads TGTGCCAGCTCCCCATCCCGGGACACTGAAGCTTTCTTT. This translates into CASSPSRDTEAFF.

V and J are TRBV2 and TRBJ2-7; no reliable D call. Germline V gene data show CDR1 as SNHLY and CDR2 as FYNNEI. CDR3 length: 11 residues. V lost 4 bases to trimming and J lost 4 bases, with 5 bases between them. CDR3: CASSAQYEQYF. CDR3 sequence (DNA): TGTGCCAGCAGTGCCCAGTACGAGCAGTACTTC.

This chain connects TRBV10-3 to TRBJ1-5; D uncertain. From germline, CDR1 is ENHRY and CDR2 SYGVKD. V shed 0 bases and J shed 6 bases, with 6 bases lying between them. The CDR3 extends over 13 amino acids. The CDR3 nucleotides are TGTGCCATCAGTGAGTCGAGTATTCAGCCCCAGCATTTT. Protein product: CAISESSIQPQHF.

The rearrangement uses TRBV28 and TRBJ2-5; D ambiguous. The CDR3 totals 13 residues. CDR1 and CDR2 from the germline V gene are MDHEN and SYDVKM. Trimming removed 3 bases from V and 9 bases from J, with 14 bases in between. The CDR3, as DNA: TGTGCCAGCAGTTTCCCATTGGGCCTGTCCCAGTACTTC. It yields the protein CASSFPLGLSQYF.